These T cell receptor beta chains were read from a single sample in a study of blood T cell repertoires in COVID-19. The protocol was immunoSEQ multiplex PCR, while the TCRdb copy is restricted to in-frame clones and leaves out a portion. There are 180,000 or so clones in the sample; about 88% occur only once, and roughly 0.82% lies in the top ten. What was sequenced was PBMCs or T cells enriched from blood (not recorded which). Every receptor here comes from a woman aged 18-29 years who had recovered from COVID-19. Each CDR3 is given without its conserved first and last residue. Rows give clone size only sometimes, using once, few, many, or a class for an expanded clone.

>TRBJ2-7|.|14|TRBV4-1
ASSLGGSRPLNEQY
>TRBJ1-6|.|10|TRBV9
ASSEGTEPLH
>TRBJ2-1|once|11|TRBV5-1
ASSGDYYNEQF
>TRBJ2-5|.|11|TRBV27
ARRQQPQETQY
>TRBJ1-5|once|12|TRBV3-1/TRBV3-2
ASSPQGARQPQH
>TRBJ1-2|.|12|TRBV5-4
ASSPGQSNYGYT
>TRBJ2-1|.|12|TRBV4-2
ASSRRGQGGEQF
>TRBJ2-3|.|13|TRBV5-4
ASSLHRDFTDTQY
>TRBJ2-7|.|12|TRBV18
ASSPGTGSYEQY
>TRBJ1-5|.|12|TRBV27
ASRVGGGNQPQH
>TRBJ1-2|.|12|TRBV4-1
ASSQLDTYYGYT
>TRBJ1-2|.|10|TRBV30
ASYKGNYGYT
>TRBJ2-7|.|13|TRBV6-5
ASRLGTGGSYEQY
>TRBJ2-3|.|13|TRBV5-1
ASSFPGASTDTQY
>TRBJ1-4|.|15|TRBV5-7
ASSRTGCFKGSEKLF
>TRBJ1-3|.|11|TRBV6-5
ATRDSSGNTIY
>TRBJ2-7|.|13|TRBV27
ASSPPGTGAYEQY
>TRBJ2-7|.|13|TRBV21-1
ASSKRGTGGNEQY
>TRBJ2-7|.|12|TRBV7-2
ASSPVAGGGEQY
>TRBJ1-1|.|12|TRBV29-1
SGKGQGYGTEAF
>TRBJ2-7|.|13|TRBV5-5
ASSFLGGKLYEQY
>TRBJ2-7|.|12|TRBV5-3
ARSPTGGPHEQY
>TRBJ2-1|.|11|TRBV7-8
ASSADRVFGQF
>TRBJ2-7|.|13|TRBV11-3
ASSRDSGISYEQY
>TRBJ1-5|.|11|TRBV30
AWGTVSNQPQH
>TRBJ1-2|.|7|TRBV30
ALGPGYT
>TRBJ2-7|.|14|TRBV5-1
ASSPDLQGSSYEQY
>TRBJ1-2|.|16|TRBV5-5
ASSLAIGATPLQYGYT
>TRBJ2-3|.|12|TRBV7-2
ASSHLTHTDTQY
>TRBJ2-1|once|11|TRBV9
ASSVVLGGEQF
>TRBJ2-7|.|12|TRBV7-2
ATNWGQGSYEQY
>TRBJ2-2|.|13|TRBV5-4
ASSWGEGRAGELF
>TRBJ2-2|.|13|TRBV7-8
ASSSQWGDTGELF
>TRBJ2-3|.|13|TRBV30
AWSSRRGERNTQY
>TRBJ1-2|.|15|TRBV11-2
ASSFGRGGALNYGYT